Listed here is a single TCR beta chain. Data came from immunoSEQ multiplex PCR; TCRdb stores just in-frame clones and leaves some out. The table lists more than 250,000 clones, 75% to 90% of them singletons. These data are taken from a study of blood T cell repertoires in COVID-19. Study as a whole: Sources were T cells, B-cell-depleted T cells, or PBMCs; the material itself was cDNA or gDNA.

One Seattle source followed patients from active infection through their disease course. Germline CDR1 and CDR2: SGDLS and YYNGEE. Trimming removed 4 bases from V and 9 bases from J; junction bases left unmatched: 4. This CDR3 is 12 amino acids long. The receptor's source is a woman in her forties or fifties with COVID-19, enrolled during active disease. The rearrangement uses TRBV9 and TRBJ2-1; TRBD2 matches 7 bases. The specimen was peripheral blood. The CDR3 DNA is TGTGCCAGCAGCCCCTGGGGGGGTGAGCAGTTCTTC. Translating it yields CASSPWGGEQFF. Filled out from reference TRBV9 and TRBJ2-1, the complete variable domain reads DSGVTQTPKHLITATGQRVTLRCSPRSGDLSVYWYQQSLDQGLQFLIQYYNGEERAKGNILERFSAQQFPDLHSELNLSSLELGDSALYFCASSPWGGEQFFGPGTRLTVL.